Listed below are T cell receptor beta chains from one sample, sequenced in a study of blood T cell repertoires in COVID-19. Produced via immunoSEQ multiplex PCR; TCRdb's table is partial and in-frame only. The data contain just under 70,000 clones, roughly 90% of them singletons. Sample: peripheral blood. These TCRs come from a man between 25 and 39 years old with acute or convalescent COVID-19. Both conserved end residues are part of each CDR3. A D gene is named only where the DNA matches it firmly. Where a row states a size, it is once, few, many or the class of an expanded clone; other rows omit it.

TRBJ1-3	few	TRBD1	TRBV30	CAWRGNRGARNTIYF	TGTGCCTGGAGGGGGAACAGGGGAGCAAGAAACACCATATATTTT
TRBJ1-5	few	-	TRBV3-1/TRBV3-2	CASSQERGNQPQHF	TGTGCCAGCAGCCAAGAACGAGGGAATCAGCCCCAGCATTTT
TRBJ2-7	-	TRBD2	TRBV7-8	CASSPRTSGSDYEQYF	TGTGCCAGCAGCCCGCGGACTAGCGGGAGTGACTACGAGCAGTACTTC
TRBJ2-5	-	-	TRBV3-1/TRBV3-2	CASSGGGETQYF	TGTGCCAGCAGCGGGGGAGGAGAGACCCAGTACTTC
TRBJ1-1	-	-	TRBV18	CASSPSRAEAFF	TGTGCCAGCTCACCGAGTCGGGCTGAAGCTTTCTTT
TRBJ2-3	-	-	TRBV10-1	CASQDVGASDTQYF	TGCGCCAGTCAGGATGTGGGGGCCTCAGATACGCAGTATTTT
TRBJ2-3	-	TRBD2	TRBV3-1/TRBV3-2	CASSFPGLGADTQYF	TGTGCCAGCAGCTTCCCGGGACTAGGTGCAGATACGCAGTATTTT
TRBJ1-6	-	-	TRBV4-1	CASSQVLRGSAYNSPLHF	TGCGCCAGCAGCCAAGTTCTTCGGGGATCGGCCTATAATTCACCCCTCCACTTT
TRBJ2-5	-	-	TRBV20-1	CSARVEKTQYF	TGCAGTGCTCGGGTCGAGAAGACCCAGTACTTC
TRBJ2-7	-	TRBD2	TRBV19	CASSIRETSVYEQYF	TGTGCCAGTAGTATAAGGGAGACTAGCGTCTACGAGCAGTACTTC
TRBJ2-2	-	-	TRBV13	CASSLSWNTGELFF	TGTGCCAGCAGCTTAAGCTGGAACACCGGGGAGCTGTTTTTT
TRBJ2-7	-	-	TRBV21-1	CASSTIYGQWTYEQYF	TGTGCCAGCAGCACAATTTACGGACAGTGGACCTACGAGCAGTACTTC
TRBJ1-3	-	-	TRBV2	CASSARGTAGNTIYF	TGTGCCAGCAGTGCCCGGGGAACGGCAGGAAACACCATATATTTT
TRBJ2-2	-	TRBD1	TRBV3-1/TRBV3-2	CASSPGQGDTGELFF	TGTGCCAGCAGCCCGGGACAGGGAGACACCGGGGAGCTGTTTTTT
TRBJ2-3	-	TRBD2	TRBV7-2	CASRPGLAADTQYF	TGTGCCAGCAGGCCGGGACTAGCAGCAGATACGCAGTATTTT
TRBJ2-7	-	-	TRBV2	CASSKQARSSYEQYF	TGTGCCAGCAGTAAACAGGCGCGGAGCTCCTACGAGCAGTACTTC
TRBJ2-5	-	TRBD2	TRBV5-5	CASSRLAGGPGETQYF	TGTGCCAGCAGCCGTTTAGCGGGAGGGCCGGGGGAGACCCAGTACTTC
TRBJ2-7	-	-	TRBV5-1	CASNEGRSEYEQYF	TGCGCCAGCAACGAAGGGAGGAGTGAGTACGAGCAGTACTTC
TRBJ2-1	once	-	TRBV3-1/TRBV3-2	CASTSDYTSLVEQFF	TGTGCCAGCACTTCCGACTACACTAGCCTAGTTGAGCAGTTCTTC
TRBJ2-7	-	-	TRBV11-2	CASSLVASYEQYF	TGTGCCAGCAGCTTGGTAGCGTCGTACGAGCAGTACTTC
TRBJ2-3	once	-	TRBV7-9	CASSLARARGTDTQYF	TGTGCCAGCAGCCTGGCGAGGGCGCGAGGCACAGATACGCAGTATTTT
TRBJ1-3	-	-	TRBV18	CASSPIPTGIIGNTIYF	TGTGCCAGCTCACCGATCCCGACGGGGATAATCGGAAACACCATATATTTT
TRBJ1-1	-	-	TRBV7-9	CASSLVGRNTEAFF	TGTGCCAGCAGCTTAGTGGGGAGGAACACTGAAGCTTTCTTT
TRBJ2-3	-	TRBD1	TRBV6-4	CASSGDSSTDTQYF	TGTGCCAGCAGCGGGGACAGCAGCACAGATACGCAGTATTTT
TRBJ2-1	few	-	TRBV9	CASSAEPGEQFF	TGTGCCAGCAGCGCCGAGCCGGGTGAGCAGTTCTTC
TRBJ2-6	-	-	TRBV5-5	CASSVSSGANVLTF	TGTGCCAGCAGCGTGAGCTCTGGGGCCAACGTCCTGACTTTC
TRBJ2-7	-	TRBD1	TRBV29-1	CSVEDPRGQQYEQYF	TGCAGCGTTGAAGATCCCAGGGGGCAACAATACGAGCAGTACTTC
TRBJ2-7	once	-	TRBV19	CASSTGTPSYEQYF	TGTGCCAGTAGTACGGGAACACCTTCCTACGAGCAGTACTTC
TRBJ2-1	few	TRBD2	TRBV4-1	CASSQVLAEDEQFF	TGCGCCAGCAGCCAAGTCCTAGCGGAGGATGAGCAGTTCTTC
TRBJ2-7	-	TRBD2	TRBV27	CASSLRLWASGSEEQYF	TGTGCCAGCAGTTTAAGGCTCTGGGCTAGCGGGAGTGAGGAGCAGTACTTC
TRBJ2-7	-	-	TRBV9	CASSAKQGEQYF	TGTGCCAGCAGCGCCAAACAGGGAGAGCAGTACTTC
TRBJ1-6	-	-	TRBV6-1	CASSESGIVNSPLHF	TGTGCCAGCAGTGAATCAGGGATTGTGAATTCACCCCTCCACTTT
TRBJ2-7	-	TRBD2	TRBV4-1	CASRTLAGVGNEQYF	TGCGCCAGCAGGACCCTAGCGGGAGTCGGGAACGAGCAGTACTTC
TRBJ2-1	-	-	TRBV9	CASSVENTFDEQFF	TGTGCCAGCAGCGTGGAGAATACTTTCGATGAGCAGTTCTTC
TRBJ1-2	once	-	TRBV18	CASSPPFAGRHGYTF	TGTGCCAGCTCACCACCCTTTGCAGGGCGGCATGGCTACACCTTC
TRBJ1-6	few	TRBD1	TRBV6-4	CASSEDRDNSPLHF	TGTGCCAGCAGTGAGGACAGGGATAATTCACCCCTCCACTTT
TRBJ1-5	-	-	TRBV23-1	CASSQSPGNQPQHF	TGCGCCAGCAGTCAATCGCCGGGGAACCAGCCCCAGCATTTT
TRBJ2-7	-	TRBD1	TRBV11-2	CASTPGTGIYEQYF	TGTGCCAGCACCCCGGGGACAGGGATTTACGAGCAGTACTTC
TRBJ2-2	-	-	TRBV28	CASSFPGTSRTGELFF	TGTGCCAGCAGTTTCCCGGGAACTAGTAGGACCGGGGAGCTGTTTTTT
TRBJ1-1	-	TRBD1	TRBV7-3	CASSYGTGVTEAFF	TGTGCCAGCAGCTATGGGACAGGGGTCACTGAAGCTTTCTTT
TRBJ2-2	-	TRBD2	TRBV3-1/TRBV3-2	CASNKESSGRFPGELFF	TGTGCCAGCAACAAAGAGAGCAGCGGGAGATTCCCCGGGGAGCTGTTTTTT
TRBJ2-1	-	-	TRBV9	CASSVEARGNEQFF	TGTGCCAGCAGCGTAGAGGCTCGAGGCAATGAGCAGTTCTTC
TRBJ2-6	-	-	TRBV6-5	CASSRAGSGANVLTF	TGTGCCAGCAGTCGTGCAGGTTCTGGGGCCAACGTCCTGACTTTC
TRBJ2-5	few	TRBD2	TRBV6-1	CASSERERETQYF	TGTGCCAGCAGTGAGCGGGAGCGAGAGACCCAGTACTTC
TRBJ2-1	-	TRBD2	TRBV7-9	CASSPGTRSVEQFF	TGTGCCAGCAGCCCGGGGACTAGAAGCGTTGAGCAGTTCTTC
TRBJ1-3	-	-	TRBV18	CASSPGGNGNTIYF	TGTGCCAGCTCACCGGGGGGGAACGGAAACACCATATATTTT
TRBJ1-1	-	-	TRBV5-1	CASSFQGNTEAFF	TGCGCCAGCAGCTTTCAGGGGAACACTGAAGCTTTCTTT
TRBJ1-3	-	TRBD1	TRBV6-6	CASRLGQHSGNTIYF	TGTGCCAGCCGCCTGGGACAGCACTCTGGAAACACCATATATTTT
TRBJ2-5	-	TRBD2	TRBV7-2	CASSLGGLAGGAETQYF	TGTGCCAGCAGCTTGGGGGGGCTAGCGGGAGGGGCGGAGACCCAGTACTTC
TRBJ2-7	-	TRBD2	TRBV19	CASSIGVAGVNEQYF	TGTGCCAGTAGTATAGGAGTAGCGGGAGTAAACGAGCAGTACTTC
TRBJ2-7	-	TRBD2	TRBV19	CASSVLRLAGVYEQYF	TGTGCCAGTAGTGTACTTCGACTAGCGGGGGTCTACGAGCAGTACTTC
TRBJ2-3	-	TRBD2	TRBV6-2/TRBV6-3	CASSTPSGRTQYF	TGTGCCAGCAGTACCCCAAGCGGGAGAACGCAGTATTTT
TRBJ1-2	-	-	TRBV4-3	CASSYDSYGYTF	TGCGCCAGCAGTTACGACAGCTATGGCTACACCTTC
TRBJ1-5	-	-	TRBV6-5	CASSRDFPNQPQHF	TGTGCCAGCAGCCGCGACTTTCCCAATCAGCCCCAGCATTTT
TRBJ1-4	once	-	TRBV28	CASSLPGAANEKLFF	TGTGCCAGCAGTCTCCCCGGCGCGGCTAATGAAAAACTGTTTTTT